These 13 T cell receptor beta chains came from one sample sequenced in a study of blood T cell repertoires in COVID-19. This table comes from immunoSEQ multiplex PCR, and its TCRdb copy is limited to in-frame clones, with some not included. The sample carries 190,000 or so clones, more than 85% recorded once. The sequenced sample consisted of peripheral blood. The source of these receptors is a man aged 40-55 years with active or convalescent COVID-19.

The chain joins TRBV5-1 to TRBJ2-1, with 9 bases fitting TRBD2. Germline V gene lookup returns CDR1 SGHRS and CDR2 YFSETQ. The CDR3 spans 16 residues. V trimming: 0 bases; J trimming: 1 base; junction bases outside the gene matches: 2. CDR3 sequence (DNA): TGCGCCAGCAGCTTGGTCCTAGCGGGGTCCTACAATGAGCAGTTCTTC. This sequence encodes CASSLVLAGSYNEQFF. The variable domain in full, completed from reference TRBV5-1 and TRBJ2-1, reads KAGVTQTPRYLIKTRGQQVTLSCSPISGHRSVSWYQQTPGQGLQFLFEYFSETQRNKGNFPGRFSGRQFSNSRSEMNVSTLELGDSALYLCASSLVLAGSYNEQFFGPGTRLTVL.

The gene calls are TRBV7-3 and TRBJ2-6, with 8 bases matching TRBD1. This CDR3 spans 18 amino acids. Germline CDR1 reads SGHTA; CDR2 reads FQGTGA. V shed 5 bases and J 2 bases; nucleotides not matched to a gene: 11. The CDR3 nucleotides are TGTGCCAGCAGCCTTCTCGGGCAGGGGGCAGCTGGGGCCAACGTCCTGACTTTC. Protein: CASSLLGQGAAGANVLTF.

CDR3 nucleotides: TGCGCCAGCAGCTTGGGCGGGGGGACATACAATGAGCAGTTCTTC. This gives the protein CASSLGGGTYNEQFF. This chain links TRBV5-1 with TRBJ2-1; 8 bases align to TRBD2. The CDR3 has 15 amino acids. CDR1 and CDR2 (germline): SGHRS, YFSETQ. V trimming: 0 bases; J trimming: 4 bases; junction bases outside the gene matches: 3. Drawing the rest from reference TRBV5-1 and TRBJ2-1, the complete variable domain is KAGVTQTPRYLIKTRGQQVTLSCSPISGHRSVSWYQQTPGQGLQFLFEYFSETQRNKGNFPGRFSGRQFSNSRSEMNVSTLELGDSALYLCASSLGGGTYNEQFFGPGTRLTVL.

The chain joins TRBV27 to TRBJ2-1, with TRBD1 identical over 12 bases. The CDR3 has 15 amino acids. V was clipped by 5 bases and J by 7 bases; unmatched bases: 6. Germline-derived CDR1 and CDR2 are MNHEY and SMNVEV (reference sequence). In nucleotides, the CDR3 is TGTGCCAGCAGTCCCGGGACAGGGGGCAGGAATGAGCAGTTCTTC. The encoded protein is CASSPGTGGRNEQFF.

The chain carries TRBV11-2 and TRBJ2-5; D gene unclear. In germline, CDR1 is SGHAT, CDR2 FQNNGV. The CDR3 extends over 12 amino acids. V was pared by 5 bases and J by 1 base, with 5 bases between. The CDR3 reads CASSGLQETQYF. The CDR3 DNA sequence: TGTGCCAGCAGCGGCCTCCAAGAGACCCAGTACTTC.

The rearrangement joins TRBV6-5 to TRBJ2-2, with D unclear. Germline V gene data show CDR1 as MNHEY and CDR2 as SVGAGI. The CDR3 spans 13 residues. The V gene lost 8 bases and the J gene lost 4 bases, with 11 bases spanning the gap. CDR3 sequence (DNA): TGTGCCAGCCGACTCTGGCCCACCGGGGAGCTGTTTTTT. Translating it yields CASRLWPTGELFF.

The V call is TRBV29-1, the J call TRBJ1-1, with 11 bases that match TRBD1. The CDR3 covers 14 residues. V shed 3 bases, J shed 6 bases, and the junction held 6 bases outside the gene matches. Germline CDR1 is SQVTM and CDR2 is ANQGSEA. The CDR3 nucleotides read TGCAGCGTTGAGCGGACAGGGGGCGAGCCTGAAGCTTTCTTT. Protein sequence: CSVERTGGEPEAFF.

The chain has TRBV10-2 and TRBJ1-4, with a tentative D call TRBD1 (5 bases). The V gene lost 4 bases and the J gene lost 11 bases, with 14 bases spanning the gap. The germline V gene has CDR1 WSHSY and CDR2 SAAADI. This CDR3 spans 13 amino acids. The CDR3 region is CASSVEGRRKLFF. The DNA for the CDR3 is TGCGCCAGCAGTGTGGAGGGGAGGAGGAAACTGTTTTTT.

In this sample, this clone turned up a few times. V is TRBV2 and J is TRBJ1-6; D gene unclear. Germline assignment: CDR1 SNHLY and CDR2 FYNNEI. V lost 3 bases to trimming and J lost 14 bases, with 8 bases between them. The CDR3 has 11 amino acids. The CDR3 is CASSESGSLHF. The DNA of the CDR3 is TGTGCCAGCAGTGAGTCGGGGTCCCTCCACTTT.

The rearrangement uses TRBV4-2 and TRBJ2-3; D may be TRBD2 (6 bases). CDR3 length equals 15 residues. Per the germline V gene, CDR1 is LGHNA and CDR2 is YNFKEQ. The V and J ends lost 6 bases and 8 bases respectively, with 21 bases between them. CDR3 bases: TGTGCCAGCAGTTCCCCGGGGGTACCCCCCCCTACGCAGTATTTT. Protein: CASSSPGVPPPTQYF.

V and J are TRBV24-1 and TRBJ2-3, with TRBD2 matching over 8 bases. Germline-derived CDR1 and CDR2 are KGHDR and SFDVKD. The CDR3 runs to 15 residues. V gave up 5 bases and J gave up 4 bases; unmatched junction bases: 7. The CDR3 here is CATSAGGGFSDTQYF. For the CDR3, the DNA is TGTGCCACCAGTGCGGGCGGGGGGTTTTCAGATACGCAGTATTTT.

The chain uses TRBV20-1 and TRBJ2-1; D uncertain. Trimming pared 1 base from V and 4 bases from J, leaving 2 bases between. This CDR3 has 11 amino acids. The V gene's germline CDR1 is DFQATT and CDR2 SNEGSKA (reference sequence). CDR3 sequence reads: CSARAYNEQFF. CDR3 in DNA: TGCAGTGCTAGAGCTTACAATGAGCAGTTCTTC.

The table lists this clone with a count of one. This sequence joins TRBV4-1 and TRBJ1-4; D remains unclear. The germline V and J ends were trimmed by 0 bases and 8 bases, with 4 bases remaining between them. Germline CDR1 MGHRA, CDR2 YSYEKL. This CDR3 has 12 amino acids. The CDR3 loop reads CASSQEHEKLFF. The DNA of the CDR3 is TGCGCCAGCAGCCAAGAACACGAAAAACTGTTTTTT.